What follows describes a single TCR beta chain. Random hexamers served to reverse transcribe roughly 0.5 to 1 ug RNA. TCRdb itself ran the immunoSEQ multiplex PCR reads through MiXCR, one entry per CDR3 protein. The table lists 160,000 or so distinct CDR3 sequences, under 95% of them singletons. The ends were cut back, 4 bases at V and 1 base at J, with 7 bases in the middle. The CDR3 contains 13 residues. Per the germline V gene, CDR1 is SNHLY and CDR2 is FYNNEI. The data are from a study of CD8 T cells in Susac syndrome. The authors carried out high-throughput sequencing of TCR beta. They applied it to CD8+ and CD4+ T cells obtained from blood. Both CD4+ and CD8+ T cells were negatively isolated, and TEMRA cells underwent FACS enrichment.

V usage is TRBV2 and J usage is TRBJ2-5; D is unresolved. Input material: CD4+ T cells from PBMCs. The clonotype comes from a human donor with Susac syndrome. The CDR3 sequence: CASSANSQETQYF. In DNA, the CDR3 is TGTGCCAGCAGTGCTAACAGCCAAGAGACCCAGTACTTC.